Below are 23 T cell receptor beta chains sequenced from a single sample in a study of T cell responses to AZD1222 COVID-19 vaccine. Produced via immunoSEQ multiplex PCR; TCRdb's table is partial and in-frame only. The table for this sample gives about 140,000 clones. Sequenced: peripheral blood. The receptors were sampled from an adult in good health.

The rearrangement uses TRBV7-9 and TRBJ2-7; 13 bases are shared with TRBD2. Germline V gene sequence: CDR1 SEHNR, CDR2 FQNEAQ (reference sequence). The trim removed 5 bases at V and 7 bases at J, leaving 14 bases unmatched. This CDR3 has 17 amino acids. Here the CDR3 DNA reads TGTGCCAGCAGCCTGCGAACTAGCGGGGGGGCCGGAGGTGAGCAGTACTTC. Its translation: CASSLRTSGGAGGEQYF.

The CDR3 nucleotides read TGTGCCAGCTCACCCCTCCGGACAGGGAGGGATGTAGAGACCCAGTACTTC. This translates into CASSPLRTGRDVETQYF. V usage is TRBV18 and J usage is TRBJ2-5; D might be TRBD1 (8 bases). CDR1 and CDR2 (germline): KGHSH, LQKENI. This CDR3 region has 17 residues. V was clipped by 3 bases and J by 4 bases, with 21 bases between them.

The V and J genes are TRBV7-9 and TRBJ1-2; no clear D gene. Trimming shortened V by 4 bases and J by 4 bases, and 22 bases separated the two germline ends. Germline CDR1 SEHNR, CDR2 FQNEAQ (reference sequence). The CDR3 extends over 17 amino acids. The CDR3 region is CASSSYTELGSVYGYTF. CDR3 DNA sequence: TGTGCCAGCAGCTCATATACGGAATTGGGCAGTGTCTATGGCTACACCTTC. Combining the CDR3 with reference TRBV7-9 and TRBJ1-2 gives the whole variable domain DTGVSQNPRHKITKRGQNVTFRCDPISEHNRLYWYRQTLGQGPEFLTYFQNEAQLEKSRLLSDRFSAERPKGSFSTLEIQRTEQGDSAMYLCASSSYTELGSVYGYTFGSGTRLTVV.

The chain carries TRBV3-1 (or the pseudogene TRBV3-2) and TRBJ2-2; 7 bases line up with TRBD2. Germline assignment: CDR1 LGHDT and CDR2 YNNKEL (reference sequence). The CDR3 is 15 amino acids. After removal of 1 base from V and 4 bases from J, the junction contained 3 bases not matched to a gene. In nucleotides, the CDR3 is TGTGCCAGCAGCCAAGCTGGGGAGGGCACCGGGGAGCTGTTTTTT. Translated, it gives CASSQAGEGTGELFF.

The J gene is TRBJ2-6, the V gene TRBV6-4; the D call may be TRBD1 or TRBD2 (5 bases each). The CDR3 covers 16 residues. Trimming cost V 2 bases and J 0 bases, with 8 bases left between them. Germline CDR1 is MRHNA and CDR2 is SNTAGT. CDR3 in amino acids: CASSDGGSSGANVLTF. CDR3 coding DNA: TGTGCCAGCAGTGACGGGGGTAGCTCTGGGGCCAACGTCCTGACTTTC.

The chain joins TRBV30 to TRBJ1-2; 8 bases agree with TRBD1. This CDR3 has 15 residues. Looked up from germline, CDR1 is GTSNPN and CDR2 is SVGIG (reference sequence). V lost 2 bases to trimming and J lost 1 base; unmatched junction nucleotides: 6. The CDR3 loop is CAWSRGQGINYGYTF. The CDR3 nucleotides are TGTGCCTGGAGTCGTGGACAGGGTATTAACTATGGCTACACCTTC.

As DNA, the CDR3 is TGTGCCAGCTCATTGGCCGGGACTTATAACACCGGGGAGCTGTTTTTT. It specifies CASSLAGTYNTGELFF. The chain links TRBV18 to TRBJ2-2; D might be TRBD2 (6 bases). The CDR3 totals 16 residues. Between the trimmed V and J ends, which lost 5 bases and 2 bases, there was a span of 15 bases. Germline CDR1 is KGHSH and CDR2 is LQKENI.

The rearrangement joins TRBV9 to TRBJ2-3; 11 bases agree with TRBD2. The CDR3 is 17 amino acids. Germline V lookup: CDR1 SGDLS, CDR2 YYNGEE. The trim removed 0 bases at V and 0 bases at J, leaving 3 bases unmatched. The CDR3: CASSVGSGGVSTDTQYF. CDR3 coding DNA: TGTGCCAGCAGCGTAGGTAGCGGGGGGGTAAGCACAGATACGCAGTATTTT.

The chain has TRBV25-1 and TRBJ1-1; 11 nucleotides line up with TRBD1. CDR3 size: 15 residues. Germline values: CDR1 MGHDK, CDR2 SYGVNS. The V segment lost 0 bases and the J segment 7 bases; nucleotides outside the gene matches: 4. The CDR3 nucleotides read TGTGCCAGCAGTGAATACTCGGACAGGGGGCTTGAAGCTTTCTTT. Translating gives CASSEYSDRGLEAFF.

The chain has TRBV19 and TRBJ2-6; no firm D call. The germline gives CDR1 LNHDA, CDR2 SQIVND (reference sequence). V lost 8 bases and J 0 bases, leaving 14 bases between the germline ends. The CDR3 has 16 residues. Written as DNA, the CDR3 is TGTGCCAGTTTGGACGTCTTCGCCTCTGGGGCCAACGTCCTGACTTTC. Its translation is CASLDVFASGANVLTF. Variable domain in full (rest from reference TRBV19 and TRBJ2-6): DGGITQSPKYLFRKEGQNVTLSCEQNLNHDAMYWYRQDPGQGLRLIYYSQIVNDFQKGDIAEGYSVSREKKESFPLTVTSAQKNPTAFYLCASLDVFASGANVLTFGAGSRLTVL.

The V gene is TRBV28, the J gene TRBJ1-2; D unresolved. Germline-derived CDR1 and CDR2 are MDHEN and SYDVKM. Between the trimmed V and J ends, which lost 4 bases and 5 bases, there was a span of 11 bases. The CDR3 extends over 13 amino acids. CDR3 protein: CASSSPPTYGYTF. The CDR3, as DNA: TGTGCCAGCAGTTCTCCCCCTACTTATGGCTACACCTTC.

This sequence joins TRBV6-6 and TRBJ2-2, with a weak D call TRBD1 (5 bases). Germline V lookup: CDR1 MNHNY, CDR2 SVGAGI (reference sequence). This CDR3 comprises 16 residues. The V end was cut by 6 bases, the J end by 3 bases, with 17 bases between. The CDR3 DNA is TGTGCCAGCAGCGAGACAGTATTAGGCGACACCGGGGAGCTGTTTTTT. Amino acid sequence: CASSETVLGDTGELFF.

V and J are TRBV5-4 and TRBJ2-3; D may be TRBD2 (5 bases). The germline gives CDR1 SGHNT, CDR2 YYREEE (reference sequence). V was cut by 1 base and J by 6 bases, with 15 bases left in between. The CDR3 covers 15 residues. The CDR3 loop reads CASSLNYGGGDTQYF. The CDR3 DNA reads as TGTGCCAGCAGCTTGAACTATGGCGGCGGGGATACGCAGTATTTT.

The chain uses TRBV6-5 and TRBJ1-2; TRBD1 matches 9 bases. The CDR3 sequence is 13 residues long. Germline CDR1 reads MNHEY; CDR2 reads SVGAGI. Trimming at V came to 7 bases and at J to 3 bases, leaving 3 bases not matched to a gene. In DNA, the CDR3 is TGTGCCAGCACCCGGACAGGGGACTATGGCTACACCTTC. The encoded protein is CASTRTGDYGYTF.

This rearrangement joins TRBV11-2 to TRBJ1-6; 7 bases line up with TRBD1. The V segment lost 2 bases and the J segment 2 bases; nucleotides outside the gene matches: 0. The CDR3 runs 15 residues. Per the germline V gene, CDR1 is SGHAT and CDR2 is FQNNGV. For the CDR3, the DNA is TGTGCCAGCAGCTTACAGGGGGCCTATAATTCACCCCTCCACTTT. Translating it yields CASSLQGAYNSPLHF.

V usage is TRBV11-2 and J usage is TRBJ1-5, with D possibly matching TRBD1 (5 bases). V was clipped by 0 bases and J by 0 bases, with 9 bases between them. The CDR3 extends over 16 amino acids. CDR1 is SGHAT, CDR2 FQNNGV, per germline. CDR3 in amino acids: CASSLEGEYSNQPQHF. The CDR3 DNA reads as TGTGCCAGCAGCTTAGAAGGGGAATATAGCAATCAGCCCCAGCATTTT.

This rearrangement joins TRBV9 to TRBJ2-1, with 11 bases lining up with TRBD2. This CDR3 comprises 17 residues. Losses at the gene ends were 3 bases for V and 5 bases for J; bases not matched to a gene: 10. Germline V gene lookup returns CDR1 SGDLS and CDR2 YYNGEE. The chain's CDR3 is CASSGLSGTSGNNEQFF. The CDR3 bases are TGTGCCAGCAGCGGATTGTCCGGGACTAGCGGCAACAATGAGCAGTTCTTC. Filled out from reference TRBV9 and TRBJ2-1, the complete variable domain reads DSGVTQTPKHLITATGQRVTLRCSPRSGDLSVYWYQQSLDQGLQFLIQYYNGEERAKGNILERFSAQQFPDLHSELNLSSLELGDSALYFCASSGLSGTSGNNEQFFGPGTRLTVL.

V usage is TRBV30 and J usage is TRBJ1-6; 7 bases fit TRBD1. Per germline, CDR1 GTSNPN and CDR2 SVGIG (reference sequence). V was pared by 4 bases and J by 6 bases, with 9 bases of the junction left unmatched. The CDR3 runs to 15 residues. CDR3 residues: CAWKRGTAINSPLHF. The CDR3 nucleotides are TGTGCCTGGAAGCGGGGGACAGCTATTAATTCACCCCTCCACTTT.

J is TRBJ2-5 and V is TRBV5-6; 8 bases line up with TRBD2. V lost 4 bases to trimming and J lost 5 bases; unmatched junction nucleotides: 10. The CDR3 spans 15 residues. Per germline, CDR1 SGHDT and CDR2 YYEEEE. CDR3 nucleotides: TGTGCCAGCAGCGTGAACGGGGGGGCCTGGGAGACCCAGTACTTC. This gives the protein CASSVNGGAWETQYF.

The genes are TRBV11-2 and TRBJ1-2; 7 bases map to TRBD1. V gave up 5 bases and J gave up 7 bases; unmatched junction bases: 7. Germline V gives CDR1 SGHAT, CDR2 FQNNGV. The CDR3 spans 13 residues. CDR3 loop: CASSNRQGRGYTF. The CDR3 nucleotides read TGTGCCAGCAGCAACAGACAGGGTCGTGGCTACACCTTC.

CDR3 DNA: TGTGCTAGTGGTTTGGTCGGGGGGAAGAGTACTGAAGCTTTCTTT. Translation: CASGLVGGKSTEAFF. The chain is built from TRBV12-5 and TRBJ1-1; TRBD1 is a possible D gene (5 bases). The CDR3 runs 15 residues. Per the germline V gene, CDR1 is LGHNT and CDR2 is FRNRAP. V gave up 0 bases and J gave up 5 bases, with 13 bases separating them.

V gene TRBV5-1 combines with J gene TRBJ1-1; the D gene is possibly TRBD1 (6 bases). CDR1 and CDR2 (germline): SGHRS, YFSETQ. This CDR3 has 9 amino acids. V was trimmed by 8 bases and J by 8 bases, leaving 7 bases between them. The CDR3 DNA sequence: TGCGCCAGAGACAGGGAAGCTTTCTTT. Its protein is CARDREAFF.

This chain connects TRBV6-5 to TRBJ2-1, with 8 bases matching TRBD2. Germline V CDR1 and CDR2: MNHEY, SVGAGI. V lost 7 bases to trimming and J lost 5 bases; unmatched junction nucleotides: 7. The CDR3 is 14 amino acids. The CDR3 nucleotides are TGTGCCAGCATCCCAGCGGGGGTCGACAATGAGCAGTTCTTC. Amino acid sequence: CASIPAGVDNEQFF.